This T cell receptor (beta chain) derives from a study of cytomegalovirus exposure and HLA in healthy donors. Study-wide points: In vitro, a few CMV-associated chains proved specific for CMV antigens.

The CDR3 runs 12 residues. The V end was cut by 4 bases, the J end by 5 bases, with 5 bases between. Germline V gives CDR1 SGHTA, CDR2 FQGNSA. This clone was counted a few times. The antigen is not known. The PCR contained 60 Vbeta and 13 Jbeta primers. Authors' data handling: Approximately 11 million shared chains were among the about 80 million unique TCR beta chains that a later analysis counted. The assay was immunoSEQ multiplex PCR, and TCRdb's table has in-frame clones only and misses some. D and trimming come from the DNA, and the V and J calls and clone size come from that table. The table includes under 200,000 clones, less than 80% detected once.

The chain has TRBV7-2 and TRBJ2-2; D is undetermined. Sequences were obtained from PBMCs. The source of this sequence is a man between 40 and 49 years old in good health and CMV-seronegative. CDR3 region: CASSSGTGELFF. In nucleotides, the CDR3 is TGTGCCAGCAGCTCCGGGACCGGGGAGCTGTTTTTT.